This is a list of T cell receptor beta chains from one sample in a study of HIV-infected patients and healthy controls. TCRdb reprocessed the 5' RACE reads with MiXCR, giving one entry per CDR3 protein. The data contain roughly 68,000 distinct CDR3 sequences, about 19% of them singletons. The sequenced sample consisted of CD4+ T cells from blood. The receptors come from a human donor in good health. The CDR3 runs from the conserved cysteine through the conserved F or W. A D gene is named only where the DNA matches it firmly. Not every row has a clone size; where given, it reads once, few, many or a size class.

J | size | D | V | CDR3 | DNA
TRBJ1-2 | once | TRBD1 | TRBV4-3 | CASSQFDRVGYGYTF | TGCGCCAGCAGCCAATTTGACAGGGTCGGATATGGCTACACCTTC
TRBJ1-5 | - | TRBD1 | TRBV7-2 | CASSLATGNQPQHF | TGTGCCAGCAGCTTAGCGACAGGGAATCAGCCCCAGCATTTT
TRBJ1-5 | - | - | TRBV20-1 | CSARVPGRSNQPQHF | TGCAGTGCTAGAGTCCCCGGGCGCAGCAATCAGCCCCAGCATTTT
TRBJ2-1 | - | - | TRBV6-5 | CASRTLYRGGNEQFF | TGTGCCAGCCGTACCCTTTACAGGGGAGGGAATGAGCAGTTCTTC
TRBJ2-3 | - | TRBD1 | TRBV10-1 | CASSEAGQVTDTQYF | TGCGCCAGCAGTGAGGCCGGACAGGTCACAGATACGCAGTATTTT
TRBJ2-1 | - | TRBD2 | TRBV29-1 | CGTGASGRAVEFF | TGCGGCACGGGGGCTAGCGGGAGGGCCGTGGAGTTCTTC
TRBJ1-2 | - | - | TRBV14 | CASTRTATYGYTF | TGTGCCAGCACCCGAACAGCTACGTATGGCTACACCTTC
TRBJ1-5 | many | TRBD1 | TRBV6-5 | CASSWDRAGQPQHF | TGTGCCAGCAGCTGGGACAGGGCAGGGCAGCCCCAGCATTTT
TRBJ1-5 | - | - | TRBV5-6 | CASRRDLGNQPQHF | TGTGCCAGCAGAAGGGACCTCGGCAATCAGCCCCAGCATTTT
TRBJ1-6 | many | - | TRBV28 | CASSLGQKNNSPLHF | TGTGCCAGCAGTCTGGGGCAGAAGAATAATTCACCCCTCCACTTT
TRBJ1-1 | many | TRBD1 | TRBV27 | CASSKTGRTEAFF | TGTGCCAGCAGTAAGACAGGGCGGACTGAAGCTTTCTTT
TRBJ2-7 | many | TRBD1 | TRBV18 | CASSPTGVYEQYF | TGTGCCAGCTCACCGACAGGGGTGTACGAGCAGTACTTC
TRBJ2-5 | few | - | TRBV7-2 | CASSLGRTDQETQYF | TGTGCCAGCAGCTTAGGACGGACCGACCAAGAGACCCAGTACTTC
TRBJ2-7 | - | TRBD2 | TRBV14 | CASSQAWTSGKYF | TGTGCCAGCAGCCAGGCATGGACTAGTGGAAAGTACTTC
TRBJ1-1 | many | - | TRBV6-1 | CASAYLGAEAFF | TGTGCCAGCGCCTACTTGGGCGCTGAAGCTTTCTTT
TRBJ1-4 | few | TRBD1 | TRBV7-9 | CASSAPTGRNNEKLFF | TGTGCCAGCAGCGCCCCGACAGGGCGGAATAATGAAAAACTGTTTTTT
TRBJ2-3 | - | - | TRBV6-6 | CASTSPGAYDTDTQYF | TGTGCCAGCACCTCCCCCGGAGCTTATGACACAGATACGCAGTATTTT
TRBJ1-1 | many | - | TRBV3-2 | CASTEAFF | TGTGCCAGCACTGAAGCTTTCTTT
TRBJ2-5 | few | - | TRBV3-1 | CASSPLRETQYF | TGTGCCAGCAGCCCTCTTAGGGAGACCCAGTACTTC
TRBJ2-7 | many | - | TRBV2 | CASSGQQAYEQYF | TGTGCCAGCAGTGGCCAGCAAGCCTACGAGCAGTACTTC
TRBJ1-3 | - | - | TRBV7-2 | CASSLVATKGNTIYF | TGTGCCAGCAGCTTAGTGGCTACTAAGGGAAACACCATATATTTT
TRBJ2-3 | - | TRBD2 | TRBV9 | CASSVDITSELSDTQYF | TGTGCCAGCAGCGTAGATATCACTAGCGAGTTATCAGATACGCAGTATTTT
TRBJ1-5 | many | - | TRBV14 | CASSAQGPGQPQHF | TGTGCCAGCAGCGCTCAGGGCCCGGGGCAGCCCCAGCATTTT
TRBJ2-4 | few | TRBD1 | TRBV18 | CASSFGQGVAKNIQYF | TGTGCCAGCTCATTCGGACAGGGGGTAGCCAAAAACATTCAGTACTTC
TRBJ2-5 | - | - | TRBV20-1 | CSARGLGQETQYF | TGCAGTGCTAGAGGTCTAGGACAAGAGACCCAGTACTTC
TRBJ1-1 | many | - | TRBV18 | CASSPQSGGLNTEAFF | TGTGCCAGCTCACCTCAATCCGGCGGGTTGAACACTGAAGCTTTCTTT
TRBJ1-1 | many | - | TRBV5-1 | CASSLLRGDTEAFF | TGCGCCAGCAGCTTGCTCAGGGGAGATACTGAAGCTTTCTTT
TRBJ2-1 | few | TRBD2 | TRBV20-1 | CSATGLAGGYEQFF | TGCAGTGCTACCGGACTAGCGGGAGGGTATGAGCAGTTCTTC
TRBJ1-6 | many | TRBD1 | TRBV18 | CASSPGTGRTPLHF | TGTGCCAGCTCACCCGGGACAGGGAGAACACCCCTCCACTTT
TRBJ2-6 | - | - | TRBV6-1 | CASSEGKPGANVLTF | TGTGCCAGCAGTGAAGGAAAACCTGGGGCCAACGTCCTGACTTTC
TRBJ2-1 | few | TRBD2 | TRBV20-1 | CSARTSGRAENEQFF | TGCAGTGCTCGGACTAGCGGGAGGGCCGAGAATGAGCAGTTCTTC
TRBJ2-1 | - | TRBD1 | TRBV11-1 | CASSLGQGVFDEQFF | TGTGCCAGCAGCTTAGGCCAGGGGGTGTTCGATGAGCAGTTCTTC
TRBJ2-7 | - | - | TRBV6-2/TRBV6-3 | CASSYLRGIRPYEQYF | TGTGCCAGCAGTTATCTAAGGGGAATCCGCCCCTACGAGCAGTACTTC
TRBJ2-2 | - | TRBD2 | TRBV3-1 | CASSLYSGRTGELFF | TGTGCCAGCAGCCTATACAGCGGGAGAACCGGGGAGCTGTTTTTT
TRBJ1-1 | many | TRBD1 | TRBV29-1 | CSVWTGSSEAFF | TGCAGCGTTTGGACAGGTAGCTCTGAAGCTTTCTTT
TRBJ2-5 | many | TRBD1 | TRBV7-2 | CASRSGTGLQETQYF | TGTGCCAGCAGGTCCGGGACAGGACTCCAAGAGACCCAGTACTTC
TRBJ2-3 | few | - | TRBV7-9 | CASSLGVGSSTDTQYF | TGTGCCAGCAGCTTAGGTGTTGGGTCTAGCACAGATACGCAGTATTTT
TRBJ1-1 | many | TRBD1 | TRBV18 | CASSETGGQTEAFF | TGTGCCAGCTCTGAAACAGGGGGCCAAACTGAAGCTTTCTTT
TRBJ1-1 | many | - | TRBV6-1 | CASSEGAQTDAFF | TGTGCCAGCAGTGAAGGAGCCCAAACGGATGCTTTCTTT